The following is a TCR beta chain sequence with its context. As yet, its antigen is unknown. Included hyperthyroidism patients were aged 18 to 65 and newly diagnosed (under 2 months' duration). Beta-chain TCR CDR3 regions were amplified from RNA transcripts. HTBI-primed RT-PCR formed the first round, and a multiplex PCR formed the second. TCRdb re-analysed the multiplex PCR reads in MiXCR, keeping a single row per CDR3 protein. The profile covers roughly 600,000 distinct CDR3 sequences, with about 40% appearing a single time and about 4% taken by the ten largest. This CDR3 has 13 residues. CDR1 SNHLY and CDR2 FYNNEI come from the germline V gene. The record originates from a study of Graves' ophthalmopathy and Graves' hyperthyroidism. Study-wide context: The stable label applied to hyperthyroidism with no ophthalmopathy within 18 months of follow-up. Findings and caveats of the study: At around 65% sensitivity and about 72% specificity, the model predicted progression of the ophthalmopathy. Using 13 signatures, a model distinguished ophthalmopathy from stable hyperthyroidism, reaching around 90% sensitivity and about 81% specificity.

V is TRBV2 and J is TRBJ2-5, with TRBD1 matching over 10 bases. The clonotype originates from an adult man with Graves' hyperthyroidism. The sample was peripheral blood or thyroid tissue (not recorded which). CDR3 sequence (DNA): TGTGCTAGACAGGGGGCGTCTAAAGAGACCCAGTACTTC. It yields the protein CARQGASKETQYF.